Following are 14 T cell receptor beta chains from one sample sequenced in a study of T cell responses to AZD1222 COVID-19 vaccine. The table came from immunoSEQ multiplex PCR; TCRdb's copy has only in-frame clones and leaves some out. The table includes tens of thousands of clones, 83% detected once. The sample here was peripheral blood, taken 28 days after the second AZD1222 dose. The receptor source for this set is an adult who received the AZD1222 COVID-19 vaccine.

The gene calls are TRBV19 and TRBJ1-1; D possibly corresponds to TRBD1 (6 bases). Looked up from germline, CDR1 is LNHDA and CDR2 is SQIVND (reference sequence). The V end was cut by 3 bases, the J end by 10 bases, with 21 bases between. This CDR3 is 15 amino acids long. The chain's CDR3 is CASSILGTQGTLAFF. The CDR3 DNA follows: TGTGCCAGTAGTATCCTCGGGACCCAGGGGACGTTAGCTTTCTTT.

V is TRBV5-1 and J is TRBJ1-1; 9 nucleotides line up with TRBD1. From germline, CDR1 is SGHRS and CDR2 YFSETQ. Germline trimming cut 0 bases from V and 0 bases from J; bases unmatched to any gene: 6. CDR3 size: 17 residues. The CDR3 DNA reads as TGCGCCAGCAGCTTGGAGACAGGGGGGTTCATGAACACTGAAGCTTTCTTT. Translation: CASSLETGGFMNTEAFF.

The CDR3, as DNA: TGTGCCAGCACAGTTTCTACGGGGGCTTGGAACGAGCAGTACTTC. This codes for CASTVSTGAWNEQYF. This chain uses TRBV25-1 with TRBJ2-7, with D perhaps assigned TRBD1 or TRBD2 (6 bases each). V lost 7 bases to trimming and J lost 5 bases, with 21 bases between them. The CDR3 has 15 residues. Germline loops: CDR1 MGHDK, CDR2 SYGVNS.

The chain uses TRBV7-2 and TRBJ2-7, with 9 bases aligning to TRBD2. V dropped 4 bases and J dropped 4; count of bases not matched to a gene: 5. Germline CDR1 SGHTA, CDR2 FQGNSA. The CDR3 has 14 residues. The CDR3 loop is CASSSGTSRYEQYF. The CDR3 coding sequence is TGTGCCAGCAGCTCGGGGACTAGCAGGTACGAGCAGTACTTC.

The chain has TRBV4-1 and TRBJ2-7, with a possible D match to TRBD2 (5 bases). CDR3 length: 19 amino acids. V gave up 3 bases and J gave up 0 bases, with 24 bases separating them. Germline values: CDR1 MGHRA, CDR2 YSYEKL. CDR3 sequence: CASSHTGWTANRSSYEQYF. The CDR3 DNA reads TGCGCCAGCAGCCACACTGGATGGACTGCTAATAGGAGCTCCTACGAGCAGTACTTC.

This clone has just a few counts. CDR3 bases: TGTGCCAGCAGCTTAGTACTAGCGGGACCCTCCGCCGGGGAGCTGTTTTTT. As protein: CASSLVLAGPSAGELFF. The gene calls are TRBV5-6 and TRBJ2-2; 10 bases align to TRBD2. Germline lookup yields CDR1 SGHDT and CDR2 YYEEEE. The CDR3 extends over 17 amino acids. Trimming cost V 2 bases and J 6 bases; bases outside gene matches: 10.

This clone was counted a few times. The chain links TRBV27 to TRBJ2-5; maybe TRBD1 (6 bases). Deletions cut 5 bases from V and 5 bases from J, with 12 bases between. Looked up from germline, CDR1 is MNHEY and CDR2 is SMNVEV (reference sequence). The CDR3 is 13 residues long. The CDR3 DNA reads TGTGCCAGCAGTCCTTACAGGGCTGAGACCCAGTACTTC. Its translation: CASSPYRAETQYF.

This CDR3 reads CASSLPAGRGEQYF. CDR3 DNA: TGCGCCAGCAGCCTCCCGGCAGGGAGAGGCGAGCAGTACTTC. The rearrangement joins TRBV5-1 to TRBJ2-7, with D perhaps matching TRBD1 or TRBD2 (5 bases each). Deletions cut 4 bases from V and 6 bases from J, with 17 bases between. The germline gives CDR1 SGHRS, CDR2 YFSETQ. The CDR3 runs to 14 residues.

This clone showed up just a few times. V and J are TRBV19 and TRBJ1-1; tentatively, D is TRBD1 (5 bases). This CDR3 is 15 amino acids long. The V gene's germline CDR1 is LNHDA and CDR2 SQIVND (reference sequence). Trimming stripped 7 bases from V and 0 bases from J, with 15 bases between. The DNA of the CDR3 is TGTGCCAGTATTTCAGGGCGGAGGATGAACACTGAAGCTTTCTTT. Translated, it gives CASISGRRMNTEAFF.

For the CDR3, the DNA is TGTGCCAGCAGCAACTGGGGACCATCGGACTATGGCTACACCTTC. It is translated as CASSNWGPSDYGYTF. The chain has TRBV7-2 and TRBJ1-2; TRBD1 might be the D (5 bases). Germline assignment: CDR1 SGHTA and CDR2 FQGNSA. V was shortened by 5 bases and J by 3 bases, with 16 bases between the two germline ends. The CDR3 totals 15 residues. Together with reference TRBV7-2 and TRBJ1-2, the CDR3 gives the full variable domain: GAGVSQSPSNKVTEKGKDVELRCDPISGHTALYWYRQSLGQGLEFLIYFQGNSAPDKSGLPSDRFSAERTGGSVSTLTIQRTQQEDSAVYLCASSNWGPSDYGYTFGSGTRLTVV.

The genes are TRBV6-5 and TRBJ2-1, with TRBD1 identical over 10 bases. V shed 2 bases, J shed 5 bases, and the junction held 0 bases outside the gene matches. This CDR3 is 14 amino acids long. Germline V gene lookup returns CDR1 MNHEY and CDR2 SVGAGI. CDR3: CASSYGQGDNEQFF. The CDR3 region has the DNA TGTGCCAGCAGTTACGGACAGGGGGACAATGAGCAGTTCTTC.

The chain's CDR3 is CASSIDQGSSYEQYF. CDR3 in DNA: TGTGCCAGTAGTATAGATCAGGGATCCTCCTACGAGCAGTACTTC. The genes are TRBV19 and TRBJ2-7; possibly TRBD1 for D (5 bases). V lost 0 bases and J 0 bases, leaving 9 bases between the germline ends. This CDR3 contains 15 residues. Germline V CDR1 and CDR2: LNHDA, SQIVND (reference sequence).

This chain connects TRBV11-2 to TRBJ2-3, with D possibly TRBD2 on 6 matching bases. Trimming took off 2 bases at V and 5 bases at J, with 14 bases between the two ends. Germline CDR1 reads SGHAT; CDR2 reads FQNNGV. The CDR3 spans 15 residues. CDR3 bases: TGTGCCAGCAGCTTATTAGGGAGGATAGGAGATACGCAGTATTTT. This sequence encodes CASSLLGRIGDTQYF. Full variable domain (rest looked up from reference TRBV11-2 and TRBJ2-3): EAGVAQSPRYKIIEKRQSVAFWCNPISGHATLYWYQQILGQGPKLLIQFQNNGVVDDSQLPKDRFSAERLKGVDSTLKIQPAKLEDSAVYLCASSLLGRIGDTQYFGPGTRLTVL.

This chain uses TRBV3-1 (or the pseudogene TRBV3-2) with TRBJ1-6; 8 nucleotides match TRBD1. This CDR3 spans 13 amino acids. CDR1 is LGHDT, CDR2 YNNKEL, per germline (reference sequence). After removal of 5 bases from V and 6 bases from J, the junction contained 0 bases not matched to a gene. This CDR3 reads CASSDRGNSPLHF. DNA for the CDR3: TGTGCCAGCAGCGACAGGGGTAATTCACCCCTCCACTTT.